These 6 T cell receptor beta chains originate from one sample sequenced in a study of graft-versus-host responses after intestinal transplantation. No antigen has been identified for these receptors. Generated by immunoSEQ multiplex PCR, the TCRdb table keeps only in-frame clones and is missing some. There are 65,000 to 100,000 clones in the sample; under 95% occur only once, and roughly 0.44% lies in the top ten. This specimen consisted of unstimulated CD8+ T cells sorted from spleen or lymph node cells, obtained before transplant. The origin of the receptors is a human donor who was the organ donor for an intestinal transplant.

The chain carries TRBV4-2 and TRBJ2-7; D is uncertain. The CDR3 extends over 15 amino acids. Germline V gives CDR1 LGHNA, CDR2 YNFKEQ. V was pared by 2 bases and J by 3 bases, with 14 bases between. In DNA, the CDR3 is TGTGCCAGCAGCCAATATACACAGTTAGGCTACGAGCAGTACTTC. Encoded protein: CASSQYTQLGYEQYF.

The genes are TRBV28 and TRBJ2-3, with 7 bases lining up with TRBD1. V lost 2 bases, J lost 5 bases, and 19 bases stayed unmatched. Germline V lookup: CDR1 MDHEN, CDR2 SYDVKM. The CDR3 is made up of 19 amino acids. DNA of the CDR3: TGTGCCAGCAGTTTACCCAGGACAACCGGGACCCAGGGGGTAGATACGCAGTATTTT. Encoded protein: CASSLPRTTGTQGVDTQYF.

The V and J genes are TRBV7-3 and TRBJ2-7, with D hard to call. V lost 0 bases to trimming and J lost 0 bases, with 9 bases between them. The CDR3 extends over 15 amino acids. The germline V gene encodes CDR1 SGHTA and CDR2 FQGTGA. For the CDR3, the DNA is TGTGCCAGCAGCTTAACGCGGCGTGGCTCCTACGAGCAGTACTTC. It specifies CASSLTRRGSYEQYF.

This clone was counted only a few times. V usage is TRBV12-2 and J usage is TRBJ1-6. TRBV12-2 is a listed pseudogene. The CDR3 has 12 residues. The CDR3: CASRLRSSPLHF. CDR3 in DNA: TGTGCAAGTCGCTTACGGAGCTCACCCCTCCACTTT.

This sequence joins TRBV4-3 and TRBJ2-7, with D maybe TRBD2 (7 bases). Trimming cost V 1 base and J 5 bases, with 15 bases left between them. The germline gives CDR1 LGHNA, CDR2 YSLEER. The CDR3 covers 15 residues. CDR3 nucleotide sequence: TGCGCCAGCAGCCAAGTAACGGGGGGCCTCGACGAGCAGTACTTC. Protein sequence: CASSQVTGGLDEQYF.

The chain employs TRBV2 and TRBJ2-1, with 13 nucleotides matching TRBD2. The CDR3 contains 14 residues. Trimming took 6 bases from V and 8 from J; bases not matched to a gene: 4. Germline values: CDR1 SNHLY, CDR2 FYNNEI. CDR3 bases: TGTGCCAGCAGGGCCACTAGCGGGAGGGATGAGCAGTTCTTC. As protein: CASRATSGRDEQFF.